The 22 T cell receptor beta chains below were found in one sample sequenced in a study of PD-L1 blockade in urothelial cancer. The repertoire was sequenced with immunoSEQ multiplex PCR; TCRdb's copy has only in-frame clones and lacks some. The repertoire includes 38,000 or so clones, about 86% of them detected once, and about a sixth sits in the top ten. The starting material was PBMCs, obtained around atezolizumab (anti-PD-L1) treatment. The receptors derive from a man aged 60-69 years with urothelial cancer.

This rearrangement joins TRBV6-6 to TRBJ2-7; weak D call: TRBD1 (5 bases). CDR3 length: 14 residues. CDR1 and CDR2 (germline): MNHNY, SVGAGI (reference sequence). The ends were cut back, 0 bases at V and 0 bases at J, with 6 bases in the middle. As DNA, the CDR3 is TGTGCCAGCAGTTACTCGGACAACTCCTACGAGCAGTACTTC. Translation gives CASSYSDNSYEQYF.

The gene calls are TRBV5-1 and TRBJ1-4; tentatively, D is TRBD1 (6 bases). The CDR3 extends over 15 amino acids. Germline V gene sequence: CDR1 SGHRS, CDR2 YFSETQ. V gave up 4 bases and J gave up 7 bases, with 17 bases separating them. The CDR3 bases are TGCGCCAGCAGCGGATTGACAGGCGTGGGTGAAAAACTGTTTTTT. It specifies CASSGLTGVGEKLFF.

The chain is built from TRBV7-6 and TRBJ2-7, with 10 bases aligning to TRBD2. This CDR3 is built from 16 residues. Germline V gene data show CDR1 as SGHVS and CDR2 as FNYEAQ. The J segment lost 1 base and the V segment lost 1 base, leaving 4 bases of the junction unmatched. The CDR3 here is CASSLEASGGSYEQYF. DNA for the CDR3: TGTGCCAGCAGCTTAGAGGCTAGCGGGGGATCCTACGAGCAGTACTTC.

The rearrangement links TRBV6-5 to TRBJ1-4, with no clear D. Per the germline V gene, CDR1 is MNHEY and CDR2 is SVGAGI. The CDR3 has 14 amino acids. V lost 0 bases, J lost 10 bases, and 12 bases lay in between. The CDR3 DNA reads TGTGCCAGCAGTTACTCGGCCCTCTTTGGAAAACTGTTTTTT. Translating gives CASSYSALFGKLFF.

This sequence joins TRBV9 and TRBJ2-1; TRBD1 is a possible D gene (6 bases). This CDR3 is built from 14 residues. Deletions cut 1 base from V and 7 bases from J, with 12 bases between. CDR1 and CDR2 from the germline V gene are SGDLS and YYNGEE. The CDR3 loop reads CASSVYNRENEQFF. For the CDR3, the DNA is TGTGCCAGCAGCGTATACAACAGGGAGAATGAGCAGTTCTTC.

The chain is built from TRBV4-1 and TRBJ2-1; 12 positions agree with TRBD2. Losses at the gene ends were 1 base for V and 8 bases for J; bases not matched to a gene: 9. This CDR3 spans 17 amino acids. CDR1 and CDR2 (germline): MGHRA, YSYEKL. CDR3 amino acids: CASSQGLAGAPGDEQFF. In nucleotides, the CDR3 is TGCGCCAGCAGCCAAGGACTAGCGGGAGCCCCTGGGGATGAGCAGTTCTTC.

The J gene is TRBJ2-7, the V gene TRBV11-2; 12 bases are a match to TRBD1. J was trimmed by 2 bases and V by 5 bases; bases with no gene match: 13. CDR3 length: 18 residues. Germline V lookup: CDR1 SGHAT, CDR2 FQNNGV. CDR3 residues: CASSPTSRDRGLTYEQYF. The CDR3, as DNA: TGTGCCAGCAGCCCCACCTCCCGGGACAGGGGGCTCACCTACGAGCAGTACTTC.

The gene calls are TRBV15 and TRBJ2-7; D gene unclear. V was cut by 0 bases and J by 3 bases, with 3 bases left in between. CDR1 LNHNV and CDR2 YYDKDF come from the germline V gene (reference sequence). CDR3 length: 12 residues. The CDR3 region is CATSRDSYEQYF. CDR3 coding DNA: TGTGCCACCAGCAGAGATAGCTACGAGCAGTACTTC. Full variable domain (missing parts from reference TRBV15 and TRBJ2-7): DAMVIQNPRYQVTQFGKPVTLSCSQTLNHNVMYWYQQKSSQAPKLLFHYYDKDFNNEADTPDNFQSRRPNTSFCFLDIRSPGLGDTAMYLCATSRDSYEQYFGPGTRLTVT.

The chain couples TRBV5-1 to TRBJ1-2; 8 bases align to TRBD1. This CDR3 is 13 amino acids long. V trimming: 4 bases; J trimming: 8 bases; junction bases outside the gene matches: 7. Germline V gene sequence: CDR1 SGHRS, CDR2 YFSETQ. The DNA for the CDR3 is TGCGCCAGCAGCCCTGACAGGGGCTGGGGCTACACCTTC. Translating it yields CASSPDRGWGYTF.

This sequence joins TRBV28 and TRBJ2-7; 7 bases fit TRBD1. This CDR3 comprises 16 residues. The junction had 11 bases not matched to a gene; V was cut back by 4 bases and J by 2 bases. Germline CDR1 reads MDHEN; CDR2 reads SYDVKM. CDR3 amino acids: CASSSAPGTVTYEQYF. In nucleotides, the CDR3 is TGTGCCAGCAGTTCTGCCCCCGGGACAGTTACCTACGAGCAGTACTTC.

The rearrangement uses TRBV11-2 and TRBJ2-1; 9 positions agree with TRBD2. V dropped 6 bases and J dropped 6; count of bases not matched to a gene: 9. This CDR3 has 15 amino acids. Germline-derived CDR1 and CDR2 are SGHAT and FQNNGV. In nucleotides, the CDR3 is TGTGCCAGCAGGGGAGCCGGGACTAGCCTCAATGAGCAGTTCTTC. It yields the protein CASRGAGTSLNEQFF. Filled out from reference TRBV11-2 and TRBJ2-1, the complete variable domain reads EAGVAQSPRYKIIEKRQSVAFWCNPISGHATLYWYQQILGQGPKLLIQFQNNGVVDDSQLPKDRFSAERLKGVDSTLKIQPAKLEDSAVYLCASRGAGTSLNEQFFGPGTRLTVL.

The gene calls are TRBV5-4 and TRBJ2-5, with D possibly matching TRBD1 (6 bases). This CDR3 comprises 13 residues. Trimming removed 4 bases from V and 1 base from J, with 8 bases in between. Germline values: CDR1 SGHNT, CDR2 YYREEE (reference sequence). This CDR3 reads CASSRDTQETQYF. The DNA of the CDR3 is TGTGCCAGCAGCCGGGACACCCAAGAGACCCAGTACTTC. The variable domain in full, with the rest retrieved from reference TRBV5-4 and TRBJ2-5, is ETGVTQSPTHLIKTRGQQVTLRCSSQSGHNTVSWYQQALGQGPQFIFQYYREEENGRGNFPPRFSGLQFPNYSSELNVNALELDDSALYLCASSRDTQETQYFGPGTRLLVL.

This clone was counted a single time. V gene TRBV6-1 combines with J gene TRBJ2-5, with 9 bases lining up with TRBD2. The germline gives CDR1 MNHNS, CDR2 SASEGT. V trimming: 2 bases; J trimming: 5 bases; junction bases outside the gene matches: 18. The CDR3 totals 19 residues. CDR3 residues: CASSELPAVGRGGGETQYF. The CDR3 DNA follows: TGTGCCAGCAGTGAATTACCCGCCGTGGGGCGGGGGGGCGGGGAGACCCAGTACTTC.

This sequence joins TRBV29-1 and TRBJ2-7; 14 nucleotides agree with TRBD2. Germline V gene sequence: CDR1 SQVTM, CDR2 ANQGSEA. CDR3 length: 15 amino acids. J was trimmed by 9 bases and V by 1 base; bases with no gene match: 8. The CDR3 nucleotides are TGCAGCGTTGAAGTACCGGGACTAGCGGGAGTGGGGCAGTACTTC. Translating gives CSVEVPGLAGVGQYF.

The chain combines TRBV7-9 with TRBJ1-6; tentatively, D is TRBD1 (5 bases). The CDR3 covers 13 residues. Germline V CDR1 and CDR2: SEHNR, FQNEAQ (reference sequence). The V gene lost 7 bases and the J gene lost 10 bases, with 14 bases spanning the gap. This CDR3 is CASTTGGDSPLHF. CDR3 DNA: TGTGCCAGCACCACCGGGGGAGACTCACCCCTCCACTTT.

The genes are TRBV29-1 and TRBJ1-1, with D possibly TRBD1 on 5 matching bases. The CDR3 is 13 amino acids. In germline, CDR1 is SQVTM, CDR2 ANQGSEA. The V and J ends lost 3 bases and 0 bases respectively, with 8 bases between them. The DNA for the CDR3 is TGCAGCGTTGAGGGGCGCATGAACACTGAAGCTTTCTTT. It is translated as CSVEGRMNTEAFF. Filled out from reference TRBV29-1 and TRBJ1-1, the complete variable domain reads SAVISQKPSRDICQRGTSLTIQCQVDSQVTMMFWYRQQPGQSLTLIATANQGSEATYESGFVIDKFPISRPNLTFSTLTVSNMSPEDSSIYLCSVEGRMNTEAFFGQGTRLTVV.

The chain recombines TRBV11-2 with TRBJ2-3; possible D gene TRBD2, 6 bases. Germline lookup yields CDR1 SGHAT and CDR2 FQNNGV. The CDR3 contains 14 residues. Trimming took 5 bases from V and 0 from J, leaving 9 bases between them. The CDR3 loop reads CASSPGTSTDTQYF. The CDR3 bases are TGTGCCAGCAGCCCAGGGACTAGCACAGATACGCAGTATTTT.

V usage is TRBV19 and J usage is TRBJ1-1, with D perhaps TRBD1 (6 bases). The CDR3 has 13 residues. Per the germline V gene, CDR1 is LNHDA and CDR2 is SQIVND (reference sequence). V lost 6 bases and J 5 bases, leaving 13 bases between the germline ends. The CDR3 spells CASSRLQGTEAFF. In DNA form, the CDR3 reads TGTGCCAGTAGCCGACTTCAGGGGACTGAAGCTTTCTTT. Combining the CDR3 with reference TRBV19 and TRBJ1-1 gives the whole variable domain DGGITQSPKYLFRKEGQNVTLSCEQNLNHDAMYWYRQDPGQGLRLIYYSQIVNDFQKGDIAEGYSVSREKKESFPLTVTSAQKNPTAFYLCASSRLQGTEAFFGQGTRLTVV.

Here the CDR3 reads CASYAGPYEQYF. Written as DNA, the CDR3 is TGTGCCAGCTACGCGGGGCCCTACGAGCAGTACTTC. The J gene is TRBJ2-7, the V gene TRBV2, with D possibly matching TRBD2 (6 bases). The V and J ends lost 8 bases and 2 bases respectively, with 10 bases between them. In germline, CDR1 is SNHLY, CDR2 FYNNEI. There are 12 residues in the CDR3.

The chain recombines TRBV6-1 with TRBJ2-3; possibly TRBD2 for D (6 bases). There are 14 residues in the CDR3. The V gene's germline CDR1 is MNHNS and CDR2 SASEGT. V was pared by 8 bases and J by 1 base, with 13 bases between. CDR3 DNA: TGTGCCAGCGGGCGGGACCCTGGCACAGATACGCAGTATTTT. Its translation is CASGRDPGTDTQYF.

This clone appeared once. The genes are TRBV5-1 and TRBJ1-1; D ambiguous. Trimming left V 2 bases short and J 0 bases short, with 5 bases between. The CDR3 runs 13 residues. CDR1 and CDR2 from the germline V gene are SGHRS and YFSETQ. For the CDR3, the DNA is TGCGCCAGCAGCTTCCAGGTGAACACTGAAGCTTTCTTT. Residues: CASSFQVNTEAFF.

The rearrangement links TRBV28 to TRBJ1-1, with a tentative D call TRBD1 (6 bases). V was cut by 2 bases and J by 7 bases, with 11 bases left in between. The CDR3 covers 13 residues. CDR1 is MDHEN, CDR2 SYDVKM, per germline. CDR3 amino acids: CASSLQGTNEAFF. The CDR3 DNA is TGTGCCAGCAGTTTACAGGGGACCAATGAAGCTTTCTTT.